These 18 T cell receptor beta chains were sequenced from one sample in a study of a mutant IDH1 vaccine in newly diagnosed glioma. Clones were read by immunoSEQ multiplex PCR, and TCRdb kept only the in-frame ones, dropping some. The table records approximately 56,000 clones, roughly 80% of them present only once. Time point reported: week 47, end of study. Every single dose of the vaccine, 300 ug of mutant IDH1 20-mer peptide, came with topical imiquimod. What these receptors recognize is not known. The material was PBMCs, obtained from a glioma patient whose treatment included an IDH1 peptide vaccine. The receptor source for this set is a man aged 45-65 years with glioma.

This clone was picked up a small number of times. V usage is TRBV18 and J usage is TRBJ2-7; D gene unclear. V lost 2 bases, J lost 3 bases, and 5 bases lay in between. The CDR3 extends over 12 amino acids. Germline CDR1 and CDR2: KGHSH and LQKENI. This CDR3 reads CASSPGDYEQYF. The CDR3 coding sequence is TGTGCCAGCTCACCAGGGGACTACGAGCAGTACTTC.

The rearrangement links TRBV29-1 to TRBJ2-7; no firm D call. CDR3 size: 12 residues. CDR1 is SQVTM, CDR2 ANQGSEA, per germline. Trimming shortened V by 4 bases and J by 2 bases, and 9 bases separated the two germline ends. The CDR3 nucleotides read TGCAGCGTTGCCTATAGTGCCTACGAGCAGTACTTC. Amino acids: CSVAYSAYEQYF.

V usage is TRBV28 and J usage is TRBJ1-2, with no clear D. V lost 5 bases and J 4 bases, leaving 8 bases between the germline ends. The CDR3 totals 12 residues. Germline V CDR1 and CDR2: MDHEN, SYDVKM. CDR3 sequence (DNA): TGTGCCAGCAGTCTAGACGGCTATGGCTACACCTTC. As protein: CASSLDGYGYTF.

The CDR3, as DNA: TGTGCCAGCAAGAGACAGCGGAATGAAAAACTGTTTTTT. Its protein is CASKRQRNEKLFF. This rearrangement joins TRBV6-1 to TRBJ1-4; possible D gene TRBD1, 5 bases. The CDR3 runs to 13 residues. From germline, CDR1 is MNHNS and CDR2 SASEGT. V dropped 7 bases and J dropped 5 bases, with 11 bases sitting between them.

The chain uses TRBV9 and TRBJ1-3; D uncertain. V shed 1 base and J shed 0 bases, with 14 bases lying between them. Germline V lookup: CDR1 SGDLS, CDR2 YYNGEE. This CDR3 spans 17 amino acids. The CDR3 DNA reads as TGTGCCAGCAGCGTAAGCCAAGGACGGAGCTCTGGAAACACCATATATTTT. Protein product: CASSVSQGRSSGNTIYF.

The chain recombines TRBV11-2 with TRBJ2-1; no clear D. The germline V gene has CDR1 SGHAT and CDR2 FQNNGV. This CDR3 has 15 amino acids. Trimming left V 2 bases short and J 0 bases short, with 8 bases between. Here the CDR3 reads CASSLKESSYNEQFF. The DNA for the CDR3 is TGTGCCAGCAGCTTAAAGGAGAGCTCCTACAATGAGCAGTTCTTC.

The rearrangement joins TRBV2 to TRBJ2-3, with 10 positions matching TRBD1. The CDR3 is 14 amino acids. V lost 9 bases to trimming and J lost 3 bases; unmatched junction nucleotides: 6. The germline V gene encodes CDR1 SNHLY and CDR2 FYNNEI. The CDR3 nucleotides read TGTGCCAGAAGAGACAGGGGGCTGACAGATACGCAGTATTTT. This sequence encodes CARRDRGLTDTQYF.

The V gene is TRBV6-5, the J gene TRBJ1-2, with D possibly TRBD1 on 6 matching bases. This CDR3 has 15 amino acids. Trimming pared 6 bases from V and 4 bases from J, leaving 18 bases between. Germline-derived CDR1 and CDR2 are MNHEY and SVGAGI. In DNA form, the CDR3 reads TGTGCCAGCAGCTCGCACGGACAGCAACTCTATGGCTACACCTTC. This translates into CASSSHGQQLYGYTF.

The CDR3 here is CAAEDTSYNEQFF. CDR3 DNA: TGTGCCGCCGAGGACACATCCTACAATGAGCAGTTCTTC. The chain has TRBV15 and TRBJ2-1, with a possible D match to TRBD1 (5 bases). V was trimmed by 11 bases and J by 1 base, leaving 12 bases between them. The CDR3 sequence is 13 residues long. Germline CDR1 is LNHNV and CDR2 is YYDKDF (reference sequence).

This CDR3 reads CASSQDLGQPQHF. The CDR3, as DNA: TGCGCCAGCAGCCAAGATCTCGGTCAGCCCCAGCATTTT. The chain recombines TRBV4-3 with TRBJ1-5; D not resolved. The germline V gene encodes CDR1 LGHNA and CDR2 YSLEER. V was cut by 0 bases and J by 6 bases, with 6 bases left in between. The CDR3 totals 13 residues.

V and J are TRBV5-1 and TRBJ1-2; 7 positions agree with TRBD1. Germline CDR1 reads SGHRS; CDR2 reads YFSETQ. CDR3 length: 15 residues. The ends lost 5 bases at V and 0 bases at J; junction bases unmatched: 7. CDR3 loop: CASREGADPNYGYTF. The CDR3, as DNA: TGCGCCAGCAGGGAGGGGGCAGACCCTAACTATGGCTACACCTTC.

This rearrangement joins TRBV19 to TRBJ2-5; no firm D call. The V gene's germline CDR1 is LNHDA and CDR2 SQIVND (reference sequence). The CDR3 length is 14 residues. Trimming took off 1 base at V and 1 base at J, with 7 bases between the two ends. The CDR3 nucleotides are TGTGCCAGTAGTATAGGAGGCTTCCAAGAGACCCAGTACTTC. Its translation: CASSIGGFQETQYF.

V is TRBV13 and J is TRBJ2-5; tentatively, D is TRBD2 (7 bases). There are 14 residues in the CDR3. Looked up from germline, CDR1 is PRHDT and CDR2 is FYEKMQ (reference sequence). With 2 bases removed from V and 5 bases from J, the gap between germline ends came to 12 bases. The CDR3 DNA reads TGTGCCAGCAGCTTACGGGGGGCGGGGGAGACCCAGTACTTC. It codes for CASSLRGAGETQYF.

V is TRBV2 and J is TRBJ1-1; the D is unclear. Trimming shortened V by 6 bases and J by 1 base, and 12 bases separated the two germline ends. The CDR3 length is 14 residues. Germline assignment: CDR1 SNHLY and CDR2 FYNNEI. Here the CDR3 DNA reads TGTGCCAGCAGGTTATTAGGGTCGAACACTGAAGCTTTCTTT. Protein product: CASRLLGSNTEAFF.

This clone has a handful of counts. V gene TRBV30 combines with J gene TRBJ1-4; no definite D call. The germline V gene encodes CDR1 GTSNPN and CDR2 SVGIG (reference sequence). Trimming took off 3 bases at V and 6 bases at J, with 11 bases between the two ends. The CDR3 runs 13 residues. For the CDR3, the DNA is TGTGCCTGGAGGGGTCAATTGGATGAAAAACTGTTTTTT. Translation gives CAWRGQLDEKLFF.

The chain has TRBV9 and TRBJ1-4, with D possibly being TRBD1 (6 bases). Germline V gene sequence: CDR1 SGDLS, CDR2 YYNGEE. CDR3 length equals 15 residues. Trimming pared 0 bases from V and 8 bases from J, leaving 14 bases between. In DNA, the CDR3 is TGTGCCAGCAGCGTAGAGGCAGGGGCAGTGGAAAAACTGTTTTTT. Encoded protein: CASSVEAGAVEKLFF.

The chain employs TRBV19 and TRBJ2-1; D is perhaps TRBD1 (6 bases). The germline CDR1 and CDR2 sequences are LNHDA and SQIVND (reference sequence). V lost 5 bases and J 8 bases, leaving 16 bases between the germline ends. The CDR3 is made up of 14 amino acids. DNA for the CDR3: TGTGCCAGTAGTCCCTGGGACAACCGGGATGAGCAGTTCTTC. Translating it yields CASSPWDNRDEQFF.

The chain carries TRBV5-1 and TRBJ2-7, with D perhaps matching TRBD1 (5 bases). The CDR3 has 14 amino acids. Looked up from germline, CDR1 is SGHRS and CDR2 is YFSETQ. Trimming shortened V by 3 bases and J by 0 bases, and 10 bases separated the two germline ends. Here the CDR3 DNA reads TGCGCCAGCAGCTCCGACAGCGCCTCCTACGAGCAGTACTTC. As protein: CASSSDSASYEQYF.